The entry below describes one TCR beta chain. No cognate antigen has been identified for it. No much larger clone exists at a distance of one base, and base qualities are not known. The time point label corresponds to: pre-sensitization, week 0. Per the publication, the treatment or condition label means: therapeutic diphenylcyclopropenone sensitization with weekly scalp DPC. At each patch-test visit, blood was drawn before the patch test was applied. Patients were considered eligible if aged 18 to 70, diagnosed with alopecia and deemed suitable for DPC therapy, and patients were excluded if pregnant. Total RNA was extracted from unfractionated whole blood that had been collected in Tempus Blood RNA tubes. Libraries were constructed by RACE. Sequencer: NextSeq 500. During library preparation, unique molecular identifiers were attached to individual cDNA molecules so that TCRs could be counted quantitatively and reproducibly. Each blood RNA sample was used to sequence both TCR alpha and TCR beta chains. Turning to the authors' computational methods: A median of about 87,000 TCRs per sample was observed, with a range of about 20,000 to 690,600. V, J and CDR3 annotation of the TCR reads was carried out using the Decombinator software suite. For the PS versus PT1 abundance plots, all samples were subsampled to the same number of TCRs (28,000). Expanded TCRs were defined as absent before sensitization and observed at least eight times at the 2-week time point. Starting from the raw public reads, TCRdb applied fastp trimming at Q25, assembled clones with MiXCR and retained in-frame beta chains. Rows are unified per CDR3 protein, each entry keeping the most common DNA and genes. What appears here as the V and J calls and clone size reflects TCRdb's work, not the paper's. The sample data list 200,000 to 300,000 distinct CDR3 sequences, and roughly 8.9% of these were observed just once. The ten largest clones capture 2% to 3% of the sample.

The data were taken from a study of human T cells and chemical hapten exposure (dated by TCRdb to the early 2020s). Regarding the research as a whole: For sensitization, 2% DPC in acetone was applied to a roughly 2 cm by roughly 2 cm area of upper inner arm skin. Around 29 alopecia patients provided blood for TCR sequencing at one to four time points (pre-sensitization, 2, 6 and 24 weeks). In alopecia patients, the study followed how the peripheral blood TCR repertoire changed in vivo over primary and secondary sensitization to diphenylcyclopropenone (DPC), a hapten. Libraries were combined into a pool for sequencing, and differences in TCR yield between samples came mainly from small differences in library volumes within the pool. Patient blood was sampled pre-sensitization (week 0) and at 2, 6 and about 24 weeks after DPC sensitization. Most of the patients in the cohort were female, and the cohort covered alopecia areata with under or over 50% scalp involvement, alopecia totalis and alopecia universalis. Patch testing was performed on the upper back with Finn chambers containing 0.01% DPC, and the patch tests were scored after 6 days according to International Contact Dermatitis Research Group standards. Weekly therapeutic DPC doses were additionally applied to the scalp of patients throughout the approximately 23-week study period. Overall study results and their limits: Alopecia, a presumed autoimmune disease, was present in all patients, so the immune response of the patients might differ from that of healthy individuals. After repeated subsampling, the strength of the expansion versus patch-test correlation and the threshold at which it became significant changed. A positive correlation was found between the number of PT1 expanded TCRs and patch test score, with significance reached at thresholds 8, 16 and 32 but not 4. DPC sensitization did not change the number of TCRs with a frequency above 1 in 1000, and there was no evidence of changes in global repertoire structure. Compared with pre-sensitization or healthy control sets, expanded TCRs formed significantly more large CDR3 similarity clusters, which is consistent with antigen-driven responses.

Reading the germline V gene gives CDR1 SGHTA and CDR2 FQGNSA. V trim: 0 bases; J trim: 13 bases; unmatched bases: 9. The CDR3 numbers 14 residues from cysteine through phenylalanine. Kept here is only the CDR3 DNA, which spans 42 bases and is read in frame from base 1. Sequences were derived from whole blood, sampled in connection with sensitization to the hapten diphenylcyclopropenone (DPC). This sequence originates from a woman aged 40 to 50 with alopecia areata. Some clones in this sample may be carry-over from other donors' samples. This chain joins TRBV7-2 to TRBJ2-4; 7 central nucleotides agree with TRBD1. DNA sequence: TGTGCCAGCAGCTTAGCTGCGCAGGGGGATTTACAGTACTTC. Translated, it gives CASSLAAQGDLQYF.